The 32 T cell receptor beta chains reported below all come from one sample, sequenced in a study of blood T cells in healthy people across ages. Alongside a J-beta primer mix, a sample-barcoded 5' primer served in a second PCR lasting about 7 to 11 cycles. TCRdb independently ran MiXCR on the 5' RACE reads; one entry per CDR3 protein. The data show fewer than 2,000,000 distinct CDR3 sequences, about 39% seen once. The sequencing sample was made of blood. These receptors originate from a human donor in good health.

The chain joins TRBV5-5 to TRBJ1-4, with 7 bases matching TRBD1. V was clipped by 2 bases and J by 5 bases; unmatched bases: 12. Germline V gives CDR1 SGHKS, CDR2 YYEKEE (reference sequence). CDR3 length: 17 amino acids. The DNA for the CDR3 is TGTGCCAGCAGCTTCGGGACAGCAAATTTAAGAAATGAAAAACTGTTTTTT. Protein: CASSFGTANLRNEKLFF.

This clonotype appeared once. This chain connects TRBV4-2 to TRBJ2-1, with TRBD2 identical over 14 bases. J was trimmed by 15 bases and V by 4 bases; bases with no gene match: 8. This CDR3 spans 14 amino acids. CDR1 and CDR2 (germline): LGHNA, YNFKEQ. In nucleotides, the CDR3 is TGTGCCAGCAGCCGAGGACTAGCGGGGGGCTCAGGGTTCTTC. Encoded protein: CASSRGLAGGSGFF.

This clonotype has more than one count but fewer than ten. J is TRBJ2-1 and V is TRBV5-5, with 7 bases identical to TRBD1. There are 11 residues in the CDR3. Germline CDR1 SGHKS, CDR2 YYEKEE (reference sequence). J gave up 10 bases and V 5 bases, and 3 bases lay outside the gene matches. The CDR3 is CASRSTGEQFF. CDR3 nucleotide sequence: TGTGCCAGCAGATCGACAGGGGAGCAGTTCTTC.

The table lists this clonotype with a count of one. The rearrangement links TRBV29-1 to TRBJ1-5; 9 positions agree with TRBD1. The V and J ends lost 7 bases and 11 bases, in that order; junction bases with no gene match: 15. The CDR3 runs to 14 residues. Germline V gives CDR1 SQVTM, CDR2 ANQGSEA. CDR3 sequence (DNA): TGCAGCGCGATGACAGGGGGGTCTTTTTCGACCCAGCATTTT. As protein: CSAMTGGSFSTQHF.

The CDR3, as DNA: TGTGCCAGCAGCTCCCCGCGGGGTCAGATCACAGATACGCAGTATTTT. Translated, it gives CASSSPRGQITDTQYF. The chain recombines TRBV7-9 with TRBJ2-3; a possible D gene is TRBD2 (6 bases). The germline gives CDR1 SEHNR, CDR2 FQNEAQ (reference sequence). This CDR3 has 16 amino acids. The germline V and J ends were trimmed by 4 bases and 2 bases, with 16 bases remaining between them.

In its sample, this clonotype was seen a few times. V gene TRBV10-3 combines with J gene TRBJ2-5; TRBD1 is a possible D gene (5 bases). From germline, CDR1 is ENHRY and CDR2 SYGVKD. V gave up 2 bases and J gave up 3 bases, with 7 bases separating them. The CDR3 totals 13 residues. The CDR3 region has the DNA TGTGCCATCAGTGAGGGGGCGGAAGAGACCCAGTACTTC. Translation: CAISEGAEETQYF.

The J gene is TRBJ2-7, the V gene TRBV3-1; D possibly uses TRBD1 or TRBD2 (7 bases each). The end of the DNA aligns better with TRBJ2-1, so the J call may be wrong. This CDR3 is 14 amino acids long. Germline V lookup: CDR1 LGHDT, CDR2 YNNKEL (reference sequence). The CDR3 protein is CASSQGGRGQEQFF. CDR3 nucleotide sequence: TGTGCCAGCAGCCAAGGTGGGAGGGGGCAGGAGCAGTTCTTC.

V and J are TRBV9 and TRBJ1-4; D not certain. V lost 3 bases and J lost 7, with 16 bases in between. The CDR3 sequence is 15 residues long. Germline V gene lookup returns CDR1 SGDLS and CDR2 YYNGEE. As DNA, the CDR3 is TGTGCCAGCAGCGACCCCGGGAGAGAAGGTGAAAAACTGTTTTTT. This encodes CASSDPGREGEKLFF.

Note on this clonotype: Germline is not matched at one junction end, which may reflect a read error. The chain joins TRBV6-5 to TRBJ2-7; no reliable D call. The germline V gene has CDR1 MNHEY and CDR2 SVGAGI. The CDR3 is 15 amino acids. The CDR3 nucleotides read TGTGCCGGCAGTCCCCGTGCGTTTAGCTCCTACGAGCAGTACTTC. Amino acid sequence: CAGSPRAFSSYEQYF.

This clonotype was observed once. V and J are TRBV7-3 and TRBJ2-7; D is possibly TRBD1 or TRBD2 (5 bases each). The germline gives CDR1 SGHTA, CDR2 FQGTGA. The V gene lost 6 bases and the J gene lost 6 bases, with 15 bases spanning the gap. The CDR3 is 13 amino acids. This CDR3 reads CASSSQTGTEQYF. The CDR3 DNA follows: TGTGCCAGCAGTTCCCAGACGGGGACCGAGCAGTACTTC.

The rearrangement links TRBV7-8 to TRBJ2-3, with 10 nucleotides matching TRBD2. This CDR3 spans 18 amino acids. CDR1 and CDR2 from the germline V gene are SGHVS and FQNEAQ. V shed 5 bases and J 0 bases; nucleotides not matched to a gene: 11. CDR3 in amino acids: CASSARQSAGGSTDTQYF. The CDR3 DNA reads as TGTGCCAGCAGCGCGAGACAGTCAGCGGGGGGGAGCACAGATACGCAGTATTTT.

This clonotype was detected many times. The chain is built from TRBV4-3 and TRBJ2-5; D is perhaps TRBD1 (5 bases). CDR1 is LGHNA and CDR2 is YSLEER in the germline V gene. V was cut by 1 base and J by 0 bases, with 12 bases left in between. This CDR3 comprises 16 residues. The CDR3 DNA reads as TGCGCCAGCAGCCAAGGGGGCCCGACAAACCAAGAGACCCAGTACTTC. Protein sequence: CASSQGGPTNQETQYF.

This chain joins TRBV14 and TRBJ2-3; possible D gene TRBD1, 6 bases. Germline V gene data show CDR1 as SGHDN and CDR2 as FVKESK. This CDR3 contains 14 residues. V was cut by 4 bases and J by 5 bases, with 13 bases left in between. The CDR3 region has the DNA TGTGCCAGCAGCCTCCGACAGGCGGGAGATACGCAGTATTTT. Amino acid sequence: CASSLRQAGDTQYF.

In the case of this clonotype: This may be a read error: a much more frequent sequence differs by one nucleotide. The chain carries TRBV20-1 and TRBJ2-4; no definite D call. The J call is in doubt because the DNA end fits TRBJ2-5 better. CDR1 is DFQATT and CDR2 is SNEGSKA in the germline V gene (reference sequence). The length of the CDR3 is 13 residues. The CDR3 region has the DNA TGCAGTGCTAGGCCGACGGAACGAGAGACCCAGTACTTC. Translating it yields CSARPTERETQYF.

The chain couples TRBV20-1 to TRBJ1-1, with a possible D match to TRBD1 (5 bases). CDR3 size: 14 residues. Germline V CDR1 and CDR2: DFQATT, SNEGSKA (reference sequence). Trimming pared 5 bases from V and 2 bases from J, leaving 15 bases between. The CDR3 protein is CSAFRPDRNTEAFF. DNA for the CDR3: TGCAGTGCTTTCCGCCCCGACAGAAACACTGAAGCTTTCTTT.

Only one count was recorded for this clonotype. The chain is built from TRBV3-1 and TRBJ2-1, with 14 bases lining up with TRBD2. Germline V gives CDR1 LGHDT, CDR2 YNNKEL (reference sequence). This CDR3 region has 18 residues. V lost 4 bases to trimming and J lost 3 bases; unmatched junction nucleotides: 8. As DNA, the CDR3 is TGTGCCAGCAGCCTACGACGGACTAGCGGGGGGCACTACAATGAGCAGTTCTTC. Protein product: CASSLRRTSGGHYNEQFF.

In this sample, this clonotype turned up a few times. The V gene is TRBV4-3, the J gene TRBJ2-2; 9 bases line up with TRBD2. The length of the CDR3 is 15 residues. The germline CDR1 and CDR2 sequences are LGHNA and YSLEER. The V and J ends lost 3 bases and 4 bases, in that order; junction bases with no gene match: 3. The CDR3 protein is CASSHASGVTGELFF. The CDR3 nucleotides read TGCGCCAGCAGCCACGCTAGCGGGGTCACCGGGGAGCTGTTTTTT.

The chain recombines TRBV20-1 with TRBJ2-3; D is ambiguous. Germline-derived CDR1 and CDR2 are DFQATT and SNEGSKA (reference sequence). The CDR3 is made up of 12 amino acids. Trimming took 3 bases from V and 2 from J, leaving 6 bases between them. The CDR3 bases are TGCAGTGCTAGTGCTGTCACAGATACGCAGTATTTT. It codes for CSASAVTDTQYF.

There are a few counts of this clonotype. The chain couples TRBV20-1 to TRBJ1-1; 7 nucleotides agree with TRBD1. This CDR3 is 14 amino acids long. Germline trimming cut 0 bases from V and 1 base from J; bases unmatched to any gene: 2. Germline V gives CDR1 DFQATT, CDR2 SNEGSKA (reference sequence). The CDR3 nucleotides read TGCAGTGCTAGAGACCACAGGGGGAACACTGAAGCTTTCTTT. Residues: CSARDHRGNTEAFF.

J is TRBJ2-7 and V is TRBV5-6; D perhaps matches TRBD1 (5 bases). V was pared by 2 bases and J by 3 bases, with 12 bases between. Germline CDR1 SGHDT, CDR2 YYEEEE. This CDR3 has 14 residues. The chain's CDR3 is CASSFSGIGYEQYF. The CDR3 nucleotides are TGTGCCAGCAGCTTTTCAGGGATAGGCTACGAGCAGTACTTC.

The chain joins TRBV6-5 to TRBJ2-7; possible D gene TRBD1, 5 bases. Trimming removed 6 bases at V and 5 bases at J, with 14 bases between. In germline, CDR1 is MNHEY, CDR2 SVGAGI. This CDR3 is built from 13 residues. CDR3: CASRPYRRDEQYF. The CDR3 DNA follows: TGTGCCAGCAGACCCTACCGCAGGGACGAGCAGTACTTC.

The genes are TRBV9 and TRBJ2-7, with D unresolved. V lost 3 bases to trimming and J lost 0 bases, with 13 bases between them. CDR3 length: 15 residues. The germline gives CDR1 SGDLS, CDR2 YYNGEE. In DNA form, the CDR3 reads TGTGCCAGCAGCGAGGCGGTGAATCCCTCCTACGAGCAGTACTTC. It encodes CASSEAVNPSYEQYF.

The rearrangement joins TRBV5-1 to TRBJ2-1, with D possibly being TRBD2 (6 bases). The CDR3 covers 14 residues. V was clipped by 2 bases and J by 8 bases, with 14 bases between them. CDR1 is SGHRS, CDR2 YFSETQ, per germline. The CDR3 sequence: CASSLSGALDEQFF. CDR3 coding DNA: TGCGCCAGCAGCTTATCGGGAGCGTTGGATGAGCAGTTCTTC.

The chain is built from TRBV12-3 or TRBV12-4 and TRBJ2-2; D remains ambiguous. This CDR3 has 15 residues. V shed 3 bases and J shed 5 bases, with 13 bases lying between them. CDR3 residues: CASSFPGLGTGELFF. CDR3 in DNA: TGTGCCAGCAGTTTTCCCGGCTTGGGAACCGGGGAGCTGTTTTTT.

The chain combines TRBV7-3 with TRBJ2-3; D possibly uses TRBD1 or TRBD2 (6 bases each). The CDR3 has 15 amino acids. V lost 5 bases to trimming and J lost 5 bases, with 17 bases between them. Germline assignment: CDR1 SGHTA and CDR2 FQGTGA. The CDR3 sequence is CASSHDGGALDTQYF. The CDR3 bases are TGTGCCAGCAGCCACGACGGGGGCGCTTTAGATACGCAGTATTTT.

The CDR3, as DNA: TGTGCCAGCAGCCCAGGGGGGGCGAATACGCAGTATTTT. Protein sequence: CASSPGGANTQYF. This chain links TRBV28 with TRBJ2-3; possibly TRBD1 or TRBD2 for D (7 bases each). The CDR3 consists of 13 residues. Germline CDR1 MDHEN, CDR2 SYDVKM. The V gene lost 6 bases and the J gene lost 7 bases, with 14 bases spanning the gap.

The CDR3, as DNA: TGTGCCAGTAGTAACCTACAGGGGGCTCGGGCTTTCTTT. It encodes CASSNLQGARAFF. The chain couples TRBV19 to TRBJ1-1, with TRBD1 identical over 9 bases. From germline, CDR1 is LNHDA and CDR2 SQIVND (reference sequence). The CDR3 sequence is 13 residues long. J lost 11 bases, V lost 4 bases, and 8 bases had no gene match.

The rearrangement joins TRBV4-3 to TRBJ2-3; no reliable D call. This CDR3 has 18 residues. Trimming shortened V by 0 bases and J by 2 bases, and 18 bases separated the two germline ends. Germline V lookup: CDR1 LGHNA, CDR2 YSLEER. CDR3 coding DNA: TGCGCCAGCAGCCAAGAAATCTCACGGGCTGCAGACACAGATACGCAGTATTTT. Its protein product is CASSQEISRAADTDTQYF.

The CDR3 nucleotides are TGCAGCGTTGAAGGGACAGGGGGCATTCATGGCTACACCTTC. Its translation: CSVEGTGGIHGYTF. The gene calls are TRBV29-1 and TRBJ1-2, with 11 bases matching TRBD1. The CDR3 runs to 14 residues. CDR1 and CDR2 from the germline V gene are SQVTM and ANQGSEA. The trim removed 1 base at V and 6 bases at J, leaving 4 bases unmatched.

The V call is TRBV10-3, the J call TRBJ1-1; 7 bases align to TRBD1. V lost 5 bases and J lost 5; bases outside the gene matches: 8. CDR3 size: 14 residues. CDR1 and CDR2 from the germline V gene are ENHRY and SYGVKD. The CDR3: CAISNSGGDTEAFF. For the CDR3, the DNA is TGTGCCATCAGTAACTCAGGGGGGGATACTGAAGCTTTCTTT.

This clonotype came up a few times. The chain is built from TRBV6-6 and TRBJ1-2, with D perhaps TRBD1 (5 bases). This CDR3 is 13 amino acids long. Germline V gives CDR1 MNHNY, CDR2 SVGAGI (reference sequence). V was shortened by 6 bases and J by 3 bases, with 11 bases between the two germline ends. CDR3 loop: CASSPTQDYGYTF. CDR3 nucleotide sequence: TGTGCCAGCAGCCCGACACAGGACTATGGCTACACCTTC.

The rearrangement joins TRBV29-1 to TRBJ2-7, with 7 positions matching TRBD1. Germline CDR1 reads SQVTM; CDR2 reads ANQGSEA. V lost 7 bases to trimming and J lost 0 bases; unmatched junction nucleotides: 9. The CDR3 spans 14 residues. CDR3 in amino acids: CSASRGFNSYEQYF. The CDR3 bases are TGCAGCGCCTCCAGGGGGTTTAACTCCTACGAGCAGTACTTC.